What follows are 14 T cell receptor beta chains derived from one specimen sequenced in a study of vaccination effects on CD4 cells after COVID-19. The assay was immunoSEQ multiplex PCR, and TCRdb's table has in-frame clones only and misses some. The table shows 50,000 to 65,000 clones, with about four fifths occurring only once. Which antigens these TCRs recognize remains unknown. Ahead of sequencing, the ViraFEST assay grew antigen-specific CD4+ T cells using viral peptide pools. Between days 9 and 10 of culture, CD4+ T cells were separated out. Vaccinated recipients, who were negative for nucleocapsid antibodies, had no history of SARS-CoV-2 infection. Sequencing was performed on CD4+ T cells from PBMCs cultured with HCoV-OC43 spike peptides, taken before COVID-19 vaccination. Subset here: HCoV-OC43 spike overlapping peptide pool stimulation. Receptor source: a human donor who received a COVID-19 vaccine.

The CDR3 loop is CASSRGQGQDTQYF. The CDR3 DNA sequence: TGTGCCAGCTCACGTGGACAGGGACAAGATACGCAGTATTTT. This chain uses TRBV18 with TRBJ2-3, with 8 bases aligning to TRBD1. The CDR3 totals 14 residues. Germline V gene sequence: CDR1 KGHSH, CDR2 LQKENI. V shed 4 bases, J shed 5 bases, and the junction held 5 bases outside the gene matches. The complete variable domain, with remaining parts taken from reference TRBV18 and TRBJ2-3, reads NAGVMQNPRHLVRRRGQEARLRCSPMKGHSHVYWYRQLPEEGLKFMVYLQKENIIDESGMPKERFSAEFPKEGPSILRIQQVVRGDSAAYFCASSRGQGQDTQYFGPGTRLTVL.

This clone was found once. The V call is TRBV5-1, the J call TRBJ2-3; 11 nucleotides line up with TRBD1. Germline CDR1 SGHRS, CDR2 YFSETQ. The CDR3 contains 15 residues. The ends lost 0 bases at V and 6 bases at J; junction bases unmatched: 3. CDR3 in DNA: TGCGCCAGCAGCTTGGTAGGGACAGGGGGGGATACGCAGTATTTT. Translating it yields CASSLVGTGGDTQYF. Full variable domain (missing parts from reference TRBV5-1 and TRBJ2-3): KAGVTQTPRYLIKTRGQQVTLSCSPISGHRSVSWYQQTPGQGLQFLFEYFSETQRNKGNFPGRFSGRQFSNSRSEMNVSTLELGDSALYLCASSLVGTGGDTQYFGPGTRLTVL.

V is TRBV25-1 and J is TRBJ2-5; D possibly corresponds to TRBD2 (6 bases). The CDR3 extends over 17 amino acids. V was pared by 3 bases and J by 5 bases, with 22 bases between. CDR1 and CDR2 from the germline V gene are MGHDK and SYGVNS. CDR3 loop: CASSDDRYRTTGETQYF. CDR3 DNA sequence: TGTGCCAGCAGTGACGATCGGTACAGGACTACCGGGGAGACCCAGTACTTC.

V and J are TRBV6-6 and TRBJ1-1; no clear D. From germline, CDR1 is MNHNY and CDR2 SVGAGI (reference sequence). The CDR3 totals 15 residues. V was pared by 5 bases and J by 1 base, with 14 bases between. Here the CDR3 DNA reads TGTGCCAGCAGTGCCAGCGCGTCCCAGAACACTGAAGCTTTCTTT. Translating gives CASSASASQNTEAFF.

The chain links TRBV6-5 to TRBJ2-3; 7 bases match TRBD2. V shed 5 bases and J 0 bases; nucleotides not matched to a gene: 5. Germline CDR1 is MNHEY and CDR2 is SVGAGI. The CDR3 length is 15 residues. CDR3 nucleotide sequence: TGTGCCAGCAGTACGGAGCGGGGCAGCACAGATACGCAGTATTTT. Protein: CASSTERGSTDTQYF.

V gene TRBV28 combines with J gene TRBJ2-3, with a tentative D call TRBD1 (5 bases). Trimming removed 7 bases at V and 3 bases at J, with 14 bases between. Germline CDR1 MDHEN, CDR2 SYDVKM. The CDR3 consists of 14 residues. In DNA, the CDR3 is TGTGCCAGCACGTTTCAAAGGGGAACAGATACGCAGTATTTT. As protein: CASTFQRGTDTQYF.

The CDR3 is CASSVETGTQETQYF. In DNA, the CDR3 is TGTGCCAGCAGCGTAGAAACAGGGACCCAAGAGACCCAGTACTTC. V is TRBV9 and J is TRBJ2-5; D possibly corresponds to TRBD1 (6 bases). CDR1 and CDR2 from the germline V gene are SGDLS and YYNGEE. Between the trimmed V and J ends, which lost 0 bases and 1 base, there was a span of 10 bases. This CDR3 has 15 amino acids.

For the CDR3, the DNA is TGTGCCAGCAGTTATGGCGGGGTCCACACTGAAGCTTTCTTT. Protein sequence: CASSYGGVHTEAFF. The V gene is TRBV6-2 or TRBV6-3, the J gene TRBJ1-1; D gene ambiguous. Trimming took 3 bases from V and 3 from J, leaving 11 bases between them. This CDR3 is built from 14 residues. The germline gives CDR1 MNHEY, CDR2 SVGEGT.

V gene TRBV10-3 combines with J gene TRBJ1-2; weak D call: TRBD1 (6 bases). The V and J ends lost 9 bases and 3 bases respectively, with 26 bases between them. The CDR3 extends over 17 amino acids. Per germline, CDR1 ENHRY and CDR2 SYGVKD. The CDR3 protein is CAISGDGLTGGHYGYTF. For the CDR3, the DNA is TGTGCCATATCAGGGGATGGGCTAACTGGGGGTCACTATGGCTACACCTTC.

The V call is TRBV30, the J call TRBJ2-5; no reliable D call. CDR1 GTSNPN and CDR2 SVGIG come from the germline V gene (reference sequence). This CDR3 region has 14 residues. V lost 1 base to trimming and J lost 7 bases, with 16 bases between them. CDR3 residues: CAWSESGPRRTQYF. The CDR3 DNA reads TGTGCCTGGAGTGAATCAGGCCCCCGAAGGACCCAGTACTTC.

This chain uses TRBV27 with TRBJ1-2; weak D call: TRBD1 (5 bases). Germline CDR1 reads MNHEY; CDR2 reads SMNVEV (reference sequence). The CDR3 contains 15 residues. With 10 bases removed from V and 7 bases from J, the gap between germline ends came to 25 bases. The CDR3 DNA follows: TGTGCCACTTCGTATAGGGGTCCTATAACTGGTGGCTACACCTTC. Its translation is CATSYRGPITGGYTF.

This sequence joins TRBV5-1 and TRBJ2-5; the match to TRBD2 covers 7 bases. Per the germline V gene, CDR1 is SGHRS and CDR2 is YFSETQ. V shed 1 base, J shed 1 base, and the junction held 10 bases outside the gene matches. This CDR3 spans 17 amino acids. DNA for the CDR3: TGCGCCAGCAGCTTGAGTGCGGGCTCTAGCGGCCAAGAGACCCAGTACTTC. It translates to CASSLSAGSSGQETQYF.

This clone was counted between two and nine times. V is TRBV10-3 and J is TRBJ1-6; 7 bases are shared with TRBD1. The germline gives CDR1 ENHRY, CDR2 SYGVKD. The V gene end was trimmed by 4 bases and the J gene end by 7 bases; junction bases not matched to a gene: 4. The CDR3 runs 14 residues. The CDR3 protein is CAISGGRGNSPLHF. CDR3 DNA: TGTGCCATCAGTGGTGGCAGGGGGAATTCACCCCTCCACTTT.

The chain recombines TRBV6-5 with TRBJ2-7; D might be TRBD1 (5 bases). The CDR3 runs to 13 residues. Germline CDR1 reads MNHEY; CDR2 reads SVGAGI. Trimming left V 6 bases short and J 6 bases short, with 15 bases between. This chain's CDR3 is CASRGRVGGEQYV. The CDR3 DNA reads TGTGCCAGCAGGGGCAGGGTCGGTGGCGAGCAGTACGTC.